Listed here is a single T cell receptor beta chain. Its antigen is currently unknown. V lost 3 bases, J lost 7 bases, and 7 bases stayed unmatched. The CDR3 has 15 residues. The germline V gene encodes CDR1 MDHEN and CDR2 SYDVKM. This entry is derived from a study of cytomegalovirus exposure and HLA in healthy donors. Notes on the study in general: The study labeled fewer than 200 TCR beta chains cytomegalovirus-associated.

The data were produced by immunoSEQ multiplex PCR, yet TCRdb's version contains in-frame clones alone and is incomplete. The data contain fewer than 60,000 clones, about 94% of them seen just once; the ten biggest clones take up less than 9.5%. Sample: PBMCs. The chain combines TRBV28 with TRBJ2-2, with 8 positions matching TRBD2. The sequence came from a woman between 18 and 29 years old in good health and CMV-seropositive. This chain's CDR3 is CASSFGLAIDGELFF. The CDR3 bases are TGTGCCAGCAGTTTTGGACTAGCCATTGACGGGGAGCTGTTTTTT.